The 21 T cell receptor beta chains below come from one sample, sequenced in a study of cytomegalovirus exposure and HLA in healthy donors. The PCR was carried out with 60 Vbeta primers and 13 Jbeta primers. Only in-frame clones appear in the TCRdb table, and some are missing; sequencing was by immunoSEQ multiplex PCR. The sample holds 60,000 to 85,000 clones, under 80% seen once. The sequencing sample was made of PBMCs. Receptors originate from a male donor in good health and CMV-seropositive.

This clone came up a few times. The CDR3 nucleotides are TGTGCCAGCAGTACCGCCGGGACAGGGTCCCATGAGCAGTTCTTC. Protein sequence: CASSTAGTGSHEQFF. The chain links TRBV6-6 to TRBJ2-1; 9 bases are a match to TRBD1. V lost 5 bases to trimming and J lost 8 bases; unmatched junction nucleotides: 10. CDR3 size: 15 residues. Per the germline V gene, CDR1 is MNHNY and CDR2 is SVGAGI (reference sequence).

The chain links TRBV30 to TRBJ2-7; 11 bases fit TRBD2. The CDR3 contains 14 residues. Germline CDR1 and CDR2: GTSNPN and SVGIG (reference sequence). V lost 1 base, J lost 1 base, and 0 bases stayed unmatched. CDR3 bases: TGTGCCTGGAGTGGACTAGCGGGATCCTACGAGCAGTACTTC. It specifies CAWSGLAGSYEQYF.

The chain couples TRBV9 to TRBJ2-2, with a possible D match to TRBD1 (5 bases). The CDR3 covers 13 residues. CDR1 is SGDLS, CDR2 YYNGEE, per germline. This CDR3 reads CATQGENTGELFF. The CDR3 nucleotides are TGTGCTACCCAGGGTGAGAACACCGGGGAGCTGTTTTTT. Supplemented by reference TRBV9 and TRBJ2-2, the full variable domain reads DSGVTQTPKHLITATGQRVTLRCSPRSGDLSVYWYQQSLDQGLQFLIQYYNGEERAKGNILERFSAQQFPDLHSELNLSSLELGDSALYFCATQGENTGELFFGEGSRLTVL.

The chain combines TRBV19 with TRBJ1-1; D is uncertain. Germline V gives CDR1 LNHDA, CDR2 SQIVND (reference sequence). CDR3 length: 13 amino acids. V lost 10 bases and J 1 base, leaving 13 bases between the germline ends. For the CDR3, the DNA is TGTGCCACCCAAGAGGTCCGGAACACTGAAGCTTTCTTT. This sequence encodes CATQEVRNTEAFF.

V usage is TRBV30 and J usage is TRBJ2-7; 10 bases map to TRBD1. The germline CDR1 and CDR2 sequences are GTSNPN and SVGIG (reference sequence). The ends lost 2 bases at V and 1 base at J; junction bases unmatched: 2. The CDR3 spans 14 residues. The CDR3 region has the DNA TGTGCCTGGAGTCTGGACAGGGGGTCCTACGAGCAGTACTTC. This translates into CAWSLDRGSYEQYF.

This clone was counted once. The chain recombines TRBV5-4 with TRBJ2-5; 7 bases are a match to TRBD1. Germline-derived CDR1 and CDR2 are SGHNT and YYREEE (reference sequence). The V segment lost 3 bases and the J segment 1 base; nucleotides outside the gene matches: 6. The CDR3 runs 15 residues. Written as DNA, the CDR3 is TGTGCCAGCAGCTCCTCGACAGGGAGCCAAGAGACCCAGTACTTC. Its protein is CASSSSTGSQETQYF.

The CDR3: CAISSPSAGGRQETQYF. The DNA for the CDR3 is TGTGCCATCAGTTCCCCTTCGGCAGGGGGGCGGCAAGAGACCCAGTACTTC. V and J are TRBV10-3 and TRBJ2-5; D perhaps matches TRBD1 (7 bases). With 5 bases removed from V and 2 bases from J, the gap between germline ends came to 21 bases. Germline V gene sequence: CDR1 ENHRY, CDR2 SYGVKD. This CDR3 has 17 residues.

This chain connects TRBV6-5 to TRBJ2-3; D possibly corresponds to TRBD1 (6 bases). The CDR3 runs to 13 residues. V was pared by 7 bases and J by 14 bases, with 22 bases between. Germline V gene sequence: CDR1 MNHEY, CDR2 SVGAGI. The CDR3 protein is CASTPLGGHRWYF. DNA of the CDR3: TGTGCCAGCACCCCCCTTGGGGGACATCGGTGGTATTTT.

The chain joins TRBV11-2 to TRBJ2-7; 13 nucleotides align to TRBD2. V shed 4 bases, J shed 4 bases, and the junction held 10 bases outside the gene matches. The CDR3 consists of 17 residues. Germline values: CDR1 SGHAT, CDR2 FQNNGV. CDR3 protein: CASSSGTSGRARYEQYF. As DNA, the CDR3 is TGTGCCAGCAGCTCTGGAACTAGCGGGAGGGCCCGTTACGAGCAGTACTTC.

The chain employs TRBV29-1 and TRBJ2-1, with 7 bases matching TRBD1. Per the germline V gene, CDR1 is SQVTM and CDR2 is ANQGSEA. With 6 bases clipped from V and 4 bases from J, the junction kept 15 bases outside the gene matches. The CDR3 extends over 16 amino acids. The chain's CDR3 is CSVEYRGPFLYNEQFF. CDR3 nucleotides: TGCAGCGTAGAATACAGGGGACCCTTTCTTTACAATGAGCAGTTCTTC.

The CDR3 DNA reads TGTGCCAGCAGTTACTCTCGGGGATCGGGGGTCACTGAAGCTTTCTTT. It specifies CASSYSRGSGVTEAFF. V gene TRBV6-6 combines with J gene TRBJ1-1; D is possibly TRBD1 (5 bases). The germline V gene has CDR1 MNHNY and CDR2 SVGAGI (reference sequence). V lost 0 bases and J lost 4, with 15 bases in between. This CDR3 has 16 amino acids.

This rearrangement joins TRBV5-1 to TRBJ2-3; D is ambiguous. Looked up from germline, CDR1 is SGHRS and CDR2 is YFSETQ. CDR3 length equals 12 residues. The V end was cut by 4 bases, the J end by 2 bases, with 5 bases between. CDR3 protein: CASSQYTDTQYF. The DNA of the CDR3 is TGCGCCAGCAGCCAGTACACAGATACGCAGTATTTT. Full variable domain (remainder filled in from reference TRBV5-1 and TRBJ2-3): KAGVTQTPRYLIKTRGQQVTLSCSPISGHRSVSWYQQTPGQGLQFLFEYFSETQRNKGNFPGRFSGRQFSNSRSEMNVSTLELGDSALYLCASSQYTDTQYFGPGTRLTVL.

This chain joins TRBV19 and TRBJ1-1, with TRBD1 as a possible D gene (6 bases). The germline V and J ends were trimmed by 6 bases and 1 base, with 9 bases remaining between them. Germline lookup yields CDR1 LNHDA and CDR2 SQIVND (reference sequence). The CDR3 totals 13 residues. The CDR3 nucleotides read TGTGCCAGTAGGGACAGAAAGAACACTGAAGCTTTCTTT. Translated: CASRDRKNTEAFF. Variable domain in full (rest from reference TRBV19 and TRBJ1-1): DGGITQSPKYLFRKEGQNVTLSCEQNLNHDAMYWYRQDPGQGLRLIYYSQIVNDFQKGDIAEGYSVSREKKESFPLTVTSAQKNPTAFYLCASRDRKNTEAFFGQGTRLTVV.

The gene calls are TRBV7-9 and TRBJ2-4; D is unresolved. The V gene lost 7 bases and the J gene lost 0 bases, with 13 bases spanning the gap. Germline CDR1 reads SEHNR; CDR2 reads FQNEAQ (reference sequence). The CDR3 is made up of 15 amino acids. This CDR3 is CASTLFTEAKNIQYF. The DNA for the CDR3 is TGTGCCAGCACGCTATTCACAGAAGCCAAAAACATTCAGTACTTC.

This rearrangement joins TRBV5-8 to TRBJ1-3; possible D gene TRBD1, 6 bases. The CDR3 covers 16 residues. CDR1 is SGHTS and CDR2 is YDEGEE in the germline V gene. The V gene lost 6 bases and the J gene lost 1 base, with 17 bases spanning the gap. In DNA form, the CDR3 reads TGTGCCAGCACCAGGGGTACAGGGCTATCTGGAAACACCATATATTTT. It is translated as CASTRGTGLSGNTIYF.

The chain is built from TRBV5-7 and TRBJ2-1; TRBD1 matches at 9 bases. TRBV5-7 is filed as an ORF, its function uncertain. The CDR3 is 17 residues long. After removal of 5 bases from V and 6 bases from J, the junction contained 15 bases not matched to a gene. The CDR3 reads CASSDNRDRVSSNEQFF. Written as DNA, the CDR3 is TGTGCCAGCAGTGACAACCGGGACAGGGTGAGTAGCAATGAGCAGTTCTTC.

The gene calls are TRBV29-1 and TRBJ2-7; tentative D call: TRBD1 (6 bases). V lost 4 bases and J 5 bases, leaving 15 bases between the germline ends. Germline lookup yields CDR1 SQVTM and CDR2 ANQGSEA. This CDR3 spans 13 amino acids. As DNA, the CDR3 is TGCAGCGTTGCCCCAACGACAGGTAACGAGCAGTACTTC. It specifies CSVAPTTGNEQYF.

The genes are TRBV7-6 and TRBJ2-1, with 8 bases identical to TRBD2. Per the germline V gene, CDR1 is SGHVS and CDR2 is FNYEAQ. The CDR3 is 16 amino acids. V lost 2 bases and J lost 3; bases outside the gene matches: 6. The CDR3 region is CASSLRARGGYNEQFF. CDR3 nucleotides: TGTGCCAGCAGCTTAAGGGCACGGGGGGGCTACAATGAGCAGTTCTTC.

The chain employs TRBV5-1 and TRBJ2-3; 7 nucleotides align to TRBD2. Losses at the gene ends were 4 bases for V and 7 bases for J; bases not matched to a gene: 9. Per the germline V gene, CDR1 is SGHRS and CDR2 is YFSETQ. The CDR3 runs 14 residues. This CDR3 reads CASSRSGTTNTQYF. CDR3 nucleotide sequence: TGCGCCAGCAGCCGATCCGGGACTACCAATACGCAGTATTTT.

This clone was picked up a small number of times. This rearrangement joins TRBV30 to TRBJ2-7, with 8 bases fitting TRBD2. From germline, CDR1 is GTSNPN and CDR2 SVGIG (reference sequence). V gave up 8 bases and J gave up 0 bases; unmatched junction bases: 9. This CDR3 comprises 14 residues. CDR3 nucleotide sequence: TGTGCCCGGAAGGCTAGCGGGTCCTCCTACGAGCAGTACTTC. Residues: CARKASGSSYEQYF.

The V gene is TRBV25-1, the J gene TRBJ2-3; 14 nucleotides agree with TRBD2. With 3 bases clipped from V and 6 bases from J, the junction kept 8 bases outside the gene matches. Per germline, CDR1 MGHDK and CDR2 SYGVNS. The CDR3 extends over 17 amino acids. CDR3 protein: CASSDPTGLAGADTQYF. In nucleotides, the CDR3 is TGTGCCAGCAGTGACCCCACGGGACTAGCGGGAGCTGATACGCAGTATTTT.